The 13 T cell receptor beta chains below all came from one sample that was sequenced in a study of cytomegalovirus exposure and HLA in healthy donors. Amplification used 60 Vbeta primers and 13 Jbeta primers. Sequencing used immunoSEQ multiplex PCR; TCRdb keeps in-frame clones, though not all of them. The sample carries about 98,000 clones, about four fifths recorded once. Sequencing input: PBMCs. These receptors were taken from a female donor in good health and CMV-seropositive.

The genes are TRBV11-2 and TRBJ1-1; 8 nucleotides match TRBD1. Losses at the gene ends were 2 bases for V and 2 bases for J; bases not matched to a gene: 4. CDR3 length equals 15 residues. Germline values: CDR1 SGHAT, CDR2 FQNNGV. The CDR3 spells CASSLYAGGNTEAFF. For the CDR3, the DNA is TGTGCCAGCAGCTTATATGCAGGGGGCAACACTGAAGCTTTCTTT.

The V and J genes are TRBV19 and TRBJ1-1; maybe TRBD1 (5 bases). This CDR3 has 17 residues. CDR1 and CDR2 from the germline V gene are LNHDA and SQIVND (reference sequence). Trimming took 6 bases from V and 13 from J, leaving 33 bases between them. The CDR3 coding sequence is TGTGCCAGTAGCTTTGCGGGACCTCTAACGCGAACTTCGGTGTATTTCTTT. As protein: CASSFAGPLTRTSVYFF.

This chain connects TRBV10-3 to TRBJ1-3, with unresolved D. The ends were cut back, 2 bases at V and 0 bases at J, with 8 bases in the middle. The germline gives CDR1 ENHRY, CDR2 SYGVKD. The CDR3 spans 15 residues. CDR3: CAISEGSDSGNTIYF. CDR3 nucleotides: TGTGCCATCAGTGAGGGTTCAGACTCTGGAAACACCATATATTTT.

J is TRBJ2-5 and V is TRBV5-4; D perhaps matches TRBD1 (6 bases). Per the germline V gene, CDR1 is SGHNT and CDR2 is YYREEE (reference sequence). There are 13 residues in the CDR3. The V end was cut by 4 bases, the J end by 1 base, with 8 bases between. The CDR3 DNA reads as TGTGCCAGCAGCGGGGGCCCCCAAGAGACCCAGTACTTC. This codes for CASSGGPQETQYF.

The chain joins TRBV5-1 to TRBJ2-1, with D perhaps matching TRBD2 (5 bases). The germline V and J ends were trimmed by 5 bases and 4 bases, with 13 bases remaining between them. The CDR3 is 14 amino acids. Germline-derived CDR1 and CDR2 are SGHRS and YFSETQ. The CDR3 loop reads CASRLAISYNEQFF. The CDR3 bases are TGCGCCAGCAGGTTAGCGATTTCTTACAATGAGCAGTTCTTC.

The chain carries TRBV4-1 and TRBJ1-1, with 8 positions matching TRBD1. CDR3 length: 14 residues. V lost 4 bases and J lost 3; bases outside the gene matches: 4. The germline CDR1 and CDR2 sequences are MGHRA and YSYEKL. The CDR3 DNA follows: TGCGCCAGCAGCCTACAGGGGGGGGACACTGAAGCTTTCTTT. Encoded protein: CASSLQGGDTEAFF.

The chain links TRBV4-1 to TRBJ1-1; possibly TRBD1 for D (5 bases). Germline V CDR1 and CDR2: MGHRA, YSYEKL. V lost 7 bases and J 2 bases, leaving 8 bases between the germline ends. The CDR3 covers 12 residues. The CDR3 bases are TGCGCCAGCAATGACAGAAACACTGAAGCTTTCTTT. This codes for CASNDRNTEAFF.

The genes are TRBV7-9 and TRBJ2-1; 8 nucleotides agree with TRBD1. Per the germline V gene, CDR1 is SEHNR and CDR2 is FQNEAQ (reference sequence). CDR3 length: 14 amino acids. Germline trimming cut 5 bases from V and 8 bases from J; bases unmatched to any gene: 8. Written as DNA, the CDR3 is TGTGCCAGCAGCCCGGACAGGGAAGGCCATGAGCAGTTCTTC. Encoded protein: CASSPDREGHEQFF.

The rearrangement joins TRBV9 to TRBJ1-1; D might be TRBD1 (5 bases). There are 13 residues in the CDR3. Germline values: CDR1 SGDLS, CDR2 YYNGEE. V lost 0 bases to trimming and J lost 5 bases, with 8 bases between them. The CDR3 region is CASSVARGTEAFF. The CDR3 nucleotides are TGTGCCAGCAGCGTAGCTCGGGGGACTGAAGCTTTCTTT.

This clone showed up just a few times. The V and J genes are TRBV9 and TRBJ1-1; D gene unclear. V was clipped by 1 base and J by 1 base, with 5 bases between them. Germline loops: CDR1 SGDLS, CDR2 YYNGEE. The CDR3 covers 13 residues. The CDR3 nucleotides are TGTGCCAGCAGCGTATACTCGAACACTGAAGCTTTCTTT. It is translated as CASSVYSNTEAFF.

The table lists this clone with a count of one. V is TRBV5-1 and J is TRBJ2-7; TRBD2 matches at 10 bases. This CDR3 region has 15 residues. From germline, CDR1 is SGHRS and CDR2 YFSETQ. Trimming took 4 bases from V and 0 from J; bases not matched to a gene: 4. CDR3 nucleotides: TGCGCCAGCAGCCCAGGGACTAGCGACTCCTACGAGCAGTACTTC. Translating it yields CASSPGTSDSYEQYF.

The chain is built from TRBV27 and TRBJ1-2; 12 bases align to TRBD1. The CDR3 is 16 residues long. Germline-derived CDR1 and CDR2 are MNHEY and SMNVEV (reference sequence). The junction had 4 bases not matched to a gene; V was cut back by 2 bases and J by 3 bases. The DNA for the CDR3 is TGTGCCAGCAGTTTACGGGGACAGGGGGCATACTATGGCTACACCTTC. It specifies CASSLRGQGAYYGYTF.

This chain connects TRBV7-9 to TRBJ2-1; the match to TRBD2 covers 8 bases. V shed 4 bases and J 5 bases; nucleotides not matched to a gene: 13. Germline V gives CDR1 SEHNR, CDR2 FQNEAQ (reference sequence). This CDR3 spans 17 amino acids. In DNA form, the CDR3 reads TGTGCCAGCAGCTCCCAGGGTGGGCGGGAGGCCGACAATGAGCAGTTCTTC. Protein: CASSSQGGREADNEQFF.